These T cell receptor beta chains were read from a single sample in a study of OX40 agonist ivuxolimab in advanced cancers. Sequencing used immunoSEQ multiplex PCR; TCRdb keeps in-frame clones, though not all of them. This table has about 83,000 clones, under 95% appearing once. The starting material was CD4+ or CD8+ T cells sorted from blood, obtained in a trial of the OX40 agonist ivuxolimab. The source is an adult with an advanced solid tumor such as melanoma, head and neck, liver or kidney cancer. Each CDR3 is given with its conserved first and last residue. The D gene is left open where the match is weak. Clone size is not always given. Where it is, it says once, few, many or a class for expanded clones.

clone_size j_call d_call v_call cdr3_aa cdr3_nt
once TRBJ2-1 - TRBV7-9 CASSLATSYNEQFF TGTGCCAGCAGCTTAGCGACCTCCTACAATGAGCAGTTCTTC
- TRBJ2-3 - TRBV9 CASSVVGASTDTQYF TGTGCCAGCAGCGTAGTCGGTGCTAGCACAGATACGCAGTATTTT
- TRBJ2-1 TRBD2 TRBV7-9 CASSLASGGAGSYEQFF TGTGCCAGCAGCTTAGCAAGCGGGGGCGCTGGGAGCTATGAGCAGTTCTTC
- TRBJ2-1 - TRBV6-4 CASSDSELATEQFF TGTGCCAGCAGTGACTCAGAACTAGCCACAGAGCAGTTCTTC
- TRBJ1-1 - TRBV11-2 CASSFLATEAFF TGTGCCAGCAGCTTCCTGGCCACTGAAGCTTTCTTT
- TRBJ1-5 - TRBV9 CASSVGLRNQPQHF TGTGCCAGCAGCGTAGGGCTTCGCAATCAGCCCCAGCATTTT
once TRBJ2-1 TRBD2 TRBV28 CASRTTSGNEQFF TGTGCCAGCAGGACGACTAGCGGCAATGAGCAGTTCTTC
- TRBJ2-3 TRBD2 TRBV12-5 CASGLILAGGRTDTQYF TGTGCTAGTGGTTTGATTCTAGCGGGGGGACGCACAGATACGCAGTATTTT
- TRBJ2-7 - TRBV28 CASTDFGEQYF TGTGCCAGCACGGACTTCGGCGAGCAGTACTTC
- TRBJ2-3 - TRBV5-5 CASSFSGDTQYF TGTGCCAGCAGCTTTAGCGGAGATACGCAGTATTTT
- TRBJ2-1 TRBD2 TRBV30 CAWSGDGGSRLAFF TGTGCCTGGAGTGGCGACGGGGGTTCGCGACTAGCGTTCTTC
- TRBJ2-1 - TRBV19 CASKRGGHRNNEQFF TGTGCCAGTAAGCGCGGCGGACATCGAAACAATGAGCAGTTCTTC
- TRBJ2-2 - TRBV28 CASSLSTGELFF TGTGCCAGCAGTTTGTCCACCGGGGAGCTGTTTTTT
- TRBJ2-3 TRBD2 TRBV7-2 CASSYFQREVVTDTQYF TGTGCCAGCAGCTACTTCCAGCGGGAGGTAGTAACAGATACGCAGTATTTT
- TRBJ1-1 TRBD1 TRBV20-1 CSATRTGDAFF TGCAGTGCTACCCGGACAGGGGACGCTTTCTTT
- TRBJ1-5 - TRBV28 CASSLVQLSNQPQHF TGTGCCAGCAGTTTAGTTCAACTTAGCAATCAGCCCCAGCATTTT
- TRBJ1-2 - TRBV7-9 CASSLGPTYGYTF TGTGCCAGCAGCTTAGGACCTACCTATGGCTACACCTTC
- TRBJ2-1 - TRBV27 CASSLAFSYNEQFF TGTGCCAGCAGTTTAGCTTTTTCCTACAATGAGCAGTTCTTC
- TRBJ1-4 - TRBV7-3 CASRGNEKLFF TGTGCCAGCAGGGGTAATGAAAAACTGTTTTTT
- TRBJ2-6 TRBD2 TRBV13 CASSPSGEGPSGANVLTF TGTGCCAGCAGCCCCAGTGGGGAGGGACCCTCTGGGGCCAACGTCCTGACTTTC
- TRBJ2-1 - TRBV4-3 CASSQRASTEQFF TGCGCCAGCAGCCAGCGGGCTAGCACTGAGCAGTTCTTC
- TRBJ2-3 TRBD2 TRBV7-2 CASSLGTSGTDTQYF TGTGCCAGCAGCTTAGGGACTAGCGGGACGGATACGCAGTATTTT
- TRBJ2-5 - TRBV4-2 CASSQVLNDETQYF TGTGCCAGCAGCCAAGTCCTAAATGACGAGACCCAGTACTTC
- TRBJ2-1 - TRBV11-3 CASSLGPHNEQFF TGTGCCAGCAGCTTAGGTCCCCACAATGAGCAGTTCTTC